This TCR beta chain appears in the sequencing data of a study of blood T cell repertoires in COVID-19. Whole-study context: Some COVID-19 samples were acute and others convalescent; all came from the United States, Italy and Spain.

Only in-frame clones appear in the TCRdb table, and some are missing; sequencing was by immunoSEQ multiplex PCR. The top ten clones hold approximately 1.2% of a sample with some 150,000 clones, over 75% of them seen once. The CDR3 extends over 14 amino acids. Trimming took 2 bases from V and 0 from J, leaving 7 bases between them. The germline gives CDR1 SEHNR, CDR2 FQNEAQ (reference sequence). The clonotype comes from a woman aged 25 to 45 with acute COVID-19. V and J are TRBV7-9 and TRBJ1-1; D uncertain. The sample was PBMCs or T cells enriched from blood (not recorded which). The CDR3 sequence is CASSLRTLNTEAFF. The CDR3 bases are TGTGCCAGCAGCTTAAGGACTTTGAACACTGAAGCTTTCTTT.